These 25 T cell receptor beta chains came from one sample sequenced in a study of blood T cell repertoires in COVID-19 (dated by TCRdb to 2020 to 2021). Libraries were prepared through the immunoSEQ multiplex PCR assay. TCRdb holds this immuneACCESS table with in-frame rearrangements only. Some clones are missing; in checked studies, unresolved V genes explain under half, and the rest has no known cause. The sample profile shows some 270,000 clones; approximately 85% of them were found once. The ten largest clones capture approximately 6.2% of the sample. Sequencing used peripheral blood. The receptors derive from a woman aged 80 or over with COVID-19, enrolled during active disease.

This clone was observed a handful of times. V and J are TRBV5-1 and TRBJ1-4; weak D call: TRBD1 (6 bases). Germline CDR1 is SGHRS and CDR2 is YFSETQ. CDR3 length equals 14 residues. Trimming took off 1 base at V and 3 bases at J, with 7 bases between the two ends. CDR3 bases: TGCGCCAGCAGCTTGTCAGGGGCTAATGAAAAACTGTTTTTT. This codes for CASSLSGANEKLFF.

The genes are TRBV24-1 and TRBJ1-2; 7 nucleotides agree with TRBD1. Germline CDR1 is KGHDR and CDR2 is SFDVKD. V gave up 4 bases and J gave up 6 bases; unmatched junction bases: 4. The CDR3 is 13 amino acids. The CDR3 region has the DNA TGTGCCACCAGTGAGACAGGGCGGAATGGCTACACCTTC. Its protein is CATSETGRNGYTF.

The V gene is TRBV5-1, the J gene TRBJ1-1; 8 bases fit TRBD1. In germline, CDR1 is SGHRS, CDR2 YFSETQ. This CDR3 comprises 14 residues. Trimming at V came to 4 bases and at J to 1 base, leaving 3 bases not matched to a gene. The CDR3 bases are TGCGCCAGCAGCAGGGGGACAGGGAACACTGAAGCTTTCTTT. Its translation is CASSRGTGNTEAFF.

The chain carries TRBV14 and TRBJ1-2, with 9 bases matching TRBD1. CDR1 is SGHDN, CDR2 FVKESK, per germline. V dropped 2 bases and J dropped 5; count of bases not matched to a gene: 9. The CDR3 extends over 16 amino acids. The CDR3 region is CASSQTAGTGIYGYTF. In DNA, the CDR3 is TGTGCCAGCAGCCAAACCGCGGGGACAGGGATTTATGGCTACACCTTC.

The chain combines TRBV6-5 with TRBJ2-1, with TRBD1 matching 9 bases. CDR3 size: 15 residues. After removal of 7 bases from V and 7 bases from J, the junction contained 11 bases not matched to a gene. Germline CDR1 and CDR2: MNHEY and SVGAGI. The CDR3 protein is CASTRGDRVKNEQFF. As DNA, the CDR3 is TGTGCCAGCACCAGGGGGGACAGGGTGAAAAATGAGCAGTTCTTC.

This sequence joins TRBV6-5 and TRBJ1-4; TRBD1 agrees at 7 bases. The CDR3 has 15 amino acids. The V gene end was trimmed by 5 bases and the J gene end by 7 bases; junction bases not matched to a gene: 10. Germline V gene lookup returns CDR1 MNHEY and CDR2 SVGAGI. In DNA, the CDR3 is TGTGCCAGCAGTCCCAGAGACAGGGCTGGTGAAAAACTGTTTTTT. Encoded protein: CASSPRDRAGEKLFF.

The V and J genes are TRBV19 and TRBJ1-5; D may be TRBD1 (5 bases). Trimming removed 3 bases at V and 4 bases at J, with 13 bases between. Looked up from germline, CDR1 is LNHDA and CDR2 is SQIVND (reference sequence). This CDR3 region has 15 residues. The CDR3 coding sequence is TGTGCCAGTAGTATCGGATCCAAGGGGAATCAGCCCCAGCATTTT. Residues: CASSIGSKGNQPQHF.

This chain joins TRBV6-5 and TRBJ2-1, with 7 nucleotides matching TRBD1. CDR1 is MNHEY and CDR2 is SVGAGI in the germline V gene. The J segment lost 1 base and the V segment lost 6 bases, leaving 6 bases of the junction unmatched. The CDR3 is made up of 15 amino acids. The DNA of the CDR3 is TGTGCCAGCAGCAAGGGACAGCCTTCCTACAATGAGCAGTTCTTC. Amino acid sequence: CASSKGQPSYNEQFF.

This chain joins TRBV9 and TRBJ1-6; D unclear. CDR1 SGDLS and CDR2 YYNGEE come from the germline V gene. This CDR3 comprises 13 residues. The germline V and J ends were trimmed by 0 bases and 12 bases, with 10 bases remaining between them. The CDR3 protein is CASSVGAELPLHF. CDR3 DNA sequence: TGTGCCAGCAGCGTAGGGGCAGAACTACCCCTCCACTTT.

The rearrangement joins TRBV6-4 to TRBJ2-2; 8 bases align to TRBD2. V lost 4 bases, J lost 2 bases, and 6 bases stayed unmatched. CDR3 length equals 16 residues. Looked up from germline, CDR1 is MRHNA and CDR2 is SNTAGT. The CDR3 loop is CASSVEAGVNTGELFF. CDR3 nucleotides: TGTGCCAGCAGTGTTGAAGCGGGGGTTAACACCGGGGAGCTGTTTTTT.

The chain joins TRBV7-8 to TRBJ1-5; TRBD1 might be the D (6 bases). V was trimmed by 5 bases and J by 4 bases, leaving 15 bases between them. From germline, CDR1 is SGHVS and CDR2 FQNEAQ. The CDR3 covers 15 residues. CDR3 in DNA: TGTGCCAGCAGCCCCTGGACAGAAATTAATCAGCCCCAGCATTTT. Translation gives CASSPWTEINQPQHF.

This rearrangement joins TRBV4-2 to TRBJ1-2, with 8 bases fitting TRBD1. CDR1 is LGHNA, CDR2 YNFKEQ, per germline. The CDR3 extends over 15 amino acids. V dropped 2 bases and J dropped 6; count of bases not matched to a gene: 8. The CDR3 DNA is TGTGCCAGCAGCCAACCCGGGGAGACAGGGGATGGCTACACCTTC. Its translation is CASSQPGETGDGYTF.

This clone was picked up a small number of times. V gene TRBV18 combines with J gene TRBJ1-5, with 7 bases lining up with TRBD1. Germline V gene lookup returns CDR1 KGHSH and CDR2 LQKENI. After removal of 6 bases from V and 1 base from J, the junction contained 6 bases not matched to a gene. The CDR3 length is 15 residues. The CDR3 protein is CASSPTGASNQPQHF. CDR3 sequence (DNA): TGTGCCAGCTCCCCCACAGGGGCAAGCAATCAGCCCCAGCATTTT. Full variable domain (outside the CDR3, taken from reference TRBV18 and TRBJ1-5): NAGVMQNPRHLVRRRGQEARLRCSPMKGHSHVYWYRQLPEEGLKFMVYLQKENIIDESGMPKERFSAEFPKEGPSILRIQQVVRGDSAAYFCASSPTGASNQPQHFGDGTRLSIL.

This clone has a handful of counts. The chain combines TRBV7-2 with TRBJ1-2; the D gene is possibly TRBD1 (6 bases). The CDR3 sequence is 12 residues long. Germline CDR1 is SGHTA and CDR2 is FQGNSA. V was trimmed by 5 bases and J by 9 bases, leaving 13 bases between them. This CDR3 reads CASSLDSRRYTF. DNA for the CDR3: TGTGCCAGCAGCCTGGACAGCAGGCGCTACACCTTC.

The chain links TRBV5-1 to TRBJ1-1; D remains ambiguous. This CDR3 spans 13 amino acids. Germline V gene data show CDR1 as SGHRS and CDR2 as YFSETQ. Trimming removed 4 bases at V and 6 bases at J, with 13 bases between. The CDR3 reads CASSPTPGAEAFF. For the CDR3, the DNA is TGCGCCAGCAGCCCTACCCCCGGGGCTGAAGCTTTCTTT.

The chain is built from TRBV7-9 and TRBJ2-7; 7 nucleotides match TRBD2. V trimming: 5 bases; J trimming: 5 bases; junction bases outside the gene matches: 12. The CDR3 extends over 15 amino acids. Germline CDR1 and CDR2: SEHNR and FQNEAQ (reference sequence). The CDR3 DNA reads TGTGCCAGCAGCCTTGCTGGGGGGGGAGCCAACGAGCAGTACTTC. Residues: CASSLAGGGANEQYF. Looking up the rest from reference TRBV7-9 and TRBJ2-7 gives the full variable domain: DTGVSQNPRHKITKRGQNVTFRCDPISEHNRLYWYRQTLGQGPEFLTYFQNEAQLEKSRLLSDRFSAERPKGSFSTLEIQRTEQGDSAMYLCASSLAGGGANEQYFGPGTRLTVT.

Notes on this clone: Its ends do not fully match the called genes, so a read error is possible. The rearrangement uses TRBV18 and TRBJ2-1, with D perhaps TRBD1 (5 bases). Per germline, CDR1 KGHSH and CDR2 LQKENI. CDR3 length: 15 residues. CDR3 amino acids: CASSPQDTSYNEQFF. For the CDR3, the DNA is TGTGCCAGCTCCCCACAGGACACGTCCTACAATGAGCAGTTCTTC.

This clone was seen a single time. Here the CDR3 DNA reads TGTGCCAGTAACGTACAGGGGATGGGACAGCCCCAGCATTTT. Amino acid sequence: CASNVQGMGQPQHF. The chain recombines TRBV19 with TRBJ1-5; 7 bases line up with TRBD1. V shed 7 bases and J 7 bases; nucleotides not matched to a gene: 10. This CDR3 is built from 14 residues. CDR1 and CDR2 (germline): LNHDA, SQIVND (reference sequence).

The chain combines TRBV14 with TRBJ1-1, with a tentative D call TRBD1 (6 bases). Germline V gene data show CDR1 as SGHDN and CDR2 as FVKESK. This CDR3 contains 14 residues. Trimming shortened V by 1 base and J by 1 base, and 7 bases separated the two germline ends. In DNA form, the CDR3 reads TGTGCCAGCAGCCAAGGGACAGCGAACACTGAAGCTTTCTTT. Translated, it gives CASSQGTANTEAFF. The variable domain in full, completed from reference TRBV14 and TRBJ1-1, reads EAGVTQFPSHSVIEKGQTVTLRCDPISGHDNLYWYRRVMGKEIKFLLHFVKESKQDESGMPNNRFLAERTGGTYSTLKVQPAELEDSGVYFCASSQGTANTEAFFGQGTRLTVV.

The V gene is TRBV10-3, the J gene TRBJ1-5; D possibly corresponds to TRBD1 (6 bases). Germline-derived CDR1 and CDR2 are ENHRY and SYGVKD. V lost 6 bases to trimming and J lost 0 bases, with 12 bases between them. This CDR3 contains 15 residues. The CDR3 nucleotides are TGTGCCATCAGGCAGGCGGACAGTAGCAATCAGCCCCAGCATTTT. Translated, it gives CAIRQADSSNQPQHF.

The V gene is TRBV18, the J gene TRBJ1-1; D is ambiguous. This CDR3 comprises 15 residues. CDR1 is KGHSH and CDR2 is LQKENI in the germline V gene. Trimming left V 6 bases short and J 1 base short, with 15 bases between. CDR3 residues: CASSTTYTANTEAFF. CDR3 nucleotides: TGTGCCAGCTCTACCACGTATACAGCGAACACTGAAGCTTTCTTT.

This clone appeared a few times. The chain joins TRBV11-2 to TRBJ1-3; the D is unclear. CDR3 length: 13 amino acids. V dropped 3 bases and J dropped 0 bases, with 3 bases sitting between them. Germline CDR1 is SGHAT and CDR2 is FQNNGV. In nucleotides, the CDR3 is TGTGCCAGCAGCTTTCTCTCTGGAAACACCATATATTTT. Translating it yields CASSFLSGNTIYF.

About this clone itself: An end of the junction differs from the germline gene, which may be a read error. The chain employs TRBV7-7 and TRBJ1-4; unclear D gene. Germline-derived CDR1 and CDR2 are SSHAT and FNYEAQ (reference sequence). This CDR3 comprises 10 residues. The CDR3 nucleotides read TGTGCCAGCAGCTTATCGGGAGCAGATTTT. Its translation: CASSLSGADF.

For the CDR3, the DNA is TGTGCCAGCAGCTTAGATTCCCGGGCGGGGGGGCCGAGAGATACGCAGTATTTT. It encodes CASSLDSRAGGPRDTQYF. This chain connects TRBV11-3 to TRBJ2-3, with 9 bases lining up with TRBD2. CDR3 size: 18 residues. The V gene's germline CDR1 is SGHNT and CDR2 YENEEA. V was clipped by 0 bases and J by 5 bases; unmatched bases: 12.

This clone was detected only once. Germline and junction disagree at one end, which may indicate a read error. The chain combines TRBV6-5 with TRBJ2-7; D is perhaps TRBD2 (7 bases). CDR3 length equals 13 residues. Germline values: CDR1 MNHEY, CDR2 SVGAGI. CDR3 DNA: TGTGCCAGCAGTTACGAGGGAGGGGGGATGACGCACTTC. Translation gives CASSYEGGGMTHF.